The following is a T cell receptor beta chain sequence with its context. Antigen: not known. cDNA serving as the sequencing template came from extracted, reverse transcribed RNA. The table came from immunoSEQ multiplex PCR; TCRdb's copy has only in-frame clones and leaves some out. Here the sample spans about 150,000 clones, about 60% being singletons. These data are taken from a study of CD8+ T cells in alopecia areata. The wider study: Treated patients were given 5 to 10 mg oral tofacitinib twice daily.

Whole-study results and caveats: Alopecia totalis/universalis scalp especially showed more expanded CD8+ clones than normal scalp. Scalp sample data also include resident alphabeta T cells from normal skin.

Both peripheral blood and punch biopsies of lesional scalp skin were obtained from patients who had alopecia areata. The CDR3 spans 15 residues. Germline CDR1 SNHLY, CDR2 FYNNEI. Trimming cost V 6 bases and J 5 bases; bases outside gene matches: 10. The receptor was isolated from a human donor with alopecia areata. The material sequenced was CD4+ T cells sorted from blood, taken at week 0. This sequence joins TRBV2 and TRBJ2-5; 9 nucleotides match TRBD1. The CDR3, as DNA: TGTGCCAGCAGCCTTGGGACAGGGTGGAGGGAGACCCAGTACTTC. It specifies CASSLGTGWRETQYF.